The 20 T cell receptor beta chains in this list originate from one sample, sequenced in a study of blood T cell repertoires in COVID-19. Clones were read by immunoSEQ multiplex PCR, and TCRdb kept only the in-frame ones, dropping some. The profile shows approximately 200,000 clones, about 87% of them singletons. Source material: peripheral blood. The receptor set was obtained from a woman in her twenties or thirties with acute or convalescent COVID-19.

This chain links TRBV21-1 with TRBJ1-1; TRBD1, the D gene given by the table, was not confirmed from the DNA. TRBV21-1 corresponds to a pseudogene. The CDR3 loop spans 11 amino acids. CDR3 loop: CASSKGQEAFF. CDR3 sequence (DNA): TGTGCCAGCAGCAAAGGACAGGAAGCTTTCTTT.

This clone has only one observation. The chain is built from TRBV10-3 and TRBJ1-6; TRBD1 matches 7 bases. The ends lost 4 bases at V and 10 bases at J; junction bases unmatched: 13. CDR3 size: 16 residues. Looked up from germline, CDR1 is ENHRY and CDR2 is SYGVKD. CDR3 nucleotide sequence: TGTGCCATCAGTGGCAAGACAGGGTATGGTTACTCACCCCTCCACTTT. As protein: CAISGKTGYGYSPLHF.

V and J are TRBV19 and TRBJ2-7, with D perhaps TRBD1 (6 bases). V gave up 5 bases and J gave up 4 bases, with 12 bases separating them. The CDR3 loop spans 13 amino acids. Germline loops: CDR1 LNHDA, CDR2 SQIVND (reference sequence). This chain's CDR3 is CASSPGQFYEQYF. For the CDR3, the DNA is TGTGCCAGTAGTCCGGGACAATTTTACGAGCAGTACTTC.

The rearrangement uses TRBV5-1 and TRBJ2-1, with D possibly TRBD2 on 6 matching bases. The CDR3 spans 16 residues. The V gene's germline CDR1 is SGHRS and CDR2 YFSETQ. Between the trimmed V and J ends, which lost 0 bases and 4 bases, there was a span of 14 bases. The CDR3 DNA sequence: TGCGCCAGCAGCTTGGCCGGGGCGGGGCTATACAATGAGCAGTTCTTC. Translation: CASSLAGAGLYNEQFF.

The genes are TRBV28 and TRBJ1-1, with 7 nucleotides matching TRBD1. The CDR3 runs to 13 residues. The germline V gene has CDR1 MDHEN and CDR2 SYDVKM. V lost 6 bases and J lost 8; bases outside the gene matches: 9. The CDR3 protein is CASSPDRLKEAFF. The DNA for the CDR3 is TGTGCCAGCAGCCCGGACAGGTTGAAAGAAGCTTTCTTT. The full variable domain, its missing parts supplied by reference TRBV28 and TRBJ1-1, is DVKVTQSSRYLVKRTGEKVFLECVQDMDHENMFWYRQDPGLGLRLIYFSYDVKMKEKGDIPEGYSVSREKKERFSLILESASTNQTSMYLCASSPDRLKEAFFGQGTRLTVV.

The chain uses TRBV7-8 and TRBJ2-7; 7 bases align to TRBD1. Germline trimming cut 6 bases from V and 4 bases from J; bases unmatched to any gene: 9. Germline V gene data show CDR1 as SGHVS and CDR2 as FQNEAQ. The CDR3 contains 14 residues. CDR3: CASRRQGVSYEQYF. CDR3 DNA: TGTGCCAGCAGGAGACAGGGAGTAAGTTACGAGCAGTACTTC.

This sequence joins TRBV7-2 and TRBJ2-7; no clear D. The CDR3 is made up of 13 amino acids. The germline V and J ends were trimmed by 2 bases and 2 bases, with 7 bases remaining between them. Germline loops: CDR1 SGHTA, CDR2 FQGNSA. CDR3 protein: CASSLPLAYEQYF. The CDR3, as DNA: TGTGCCAGCAGCTTACCGTTAGCCTACGAGCAGTACTTC.

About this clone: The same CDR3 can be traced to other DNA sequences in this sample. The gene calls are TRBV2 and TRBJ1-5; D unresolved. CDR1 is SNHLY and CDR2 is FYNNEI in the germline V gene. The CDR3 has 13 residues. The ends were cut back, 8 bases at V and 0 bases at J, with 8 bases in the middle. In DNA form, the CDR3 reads TGTGCCAGCCTTCGCGATAGCAATCAGCCCCAGCATTTT. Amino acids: CASLRDSNQPQHF.

This chain's CDR3 is CASYSLAGRNEQFF. The CDR3 DNA reads as TGTGCCAGCTACAGCCTAGCGGGACGCAATGAGCAGTTCTTC. The chain uses TRBV13 and TRBJ2-1; 9 bases match TRBD2. V gave up 8 bases and J gave up 6 bases; unmatched junction bases: 8. The CDR3 is 14 amino acids. From germline, CDR1 is PRHDT and CDR2 FYEKMQ (reference sequence).

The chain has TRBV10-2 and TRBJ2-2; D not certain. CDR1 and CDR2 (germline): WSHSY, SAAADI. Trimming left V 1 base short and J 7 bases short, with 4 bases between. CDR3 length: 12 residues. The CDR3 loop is CASSEYGGELFF. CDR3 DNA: TGCGCCAGCAGTGAGTACGGCGGGGAGCTGTTTTTT.

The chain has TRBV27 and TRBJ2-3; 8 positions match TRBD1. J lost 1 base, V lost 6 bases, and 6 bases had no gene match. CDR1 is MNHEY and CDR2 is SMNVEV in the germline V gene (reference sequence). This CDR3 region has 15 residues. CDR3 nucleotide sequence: TGTGCCAGCAGGGAGGGGACAGGTGGCACAGATACGCAGTATTTT. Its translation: CASREGTGGTDTQYF.

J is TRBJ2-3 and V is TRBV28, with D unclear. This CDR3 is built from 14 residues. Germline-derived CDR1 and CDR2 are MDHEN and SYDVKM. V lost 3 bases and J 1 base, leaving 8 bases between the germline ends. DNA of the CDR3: TGTGCCAGCAGTTTGAACTCTGGCACAGATACGCAGTATTTT. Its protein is CASSLNSGTDTQYF. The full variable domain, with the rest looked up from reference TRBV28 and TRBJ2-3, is DVKVTQSSRYLVKRTGEKVFLECVQDMDHENMFWYRQDPGLGLRLIYFSYDVKMKEKGDIPEGYSVSREKKERFSLILESASTNQTSMYLCASSLNSGTDTQYFGPGTRLTVL.

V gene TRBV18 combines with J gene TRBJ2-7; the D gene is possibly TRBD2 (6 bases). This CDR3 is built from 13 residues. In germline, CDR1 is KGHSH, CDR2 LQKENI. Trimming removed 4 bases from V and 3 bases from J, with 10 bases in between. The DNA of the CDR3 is TGTGCCAGCTCACAATCGGGAGTCTACGAGCAGTACTTC. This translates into CASSQSGVYEQYF. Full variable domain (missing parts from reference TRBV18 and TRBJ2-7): NAGVMQNPRHLVRRRGQEARLRCSPMKGHSHVYWYRQLPEEGLKFMVYLQKENIIDESGMPKERFSAEFPKEGPSILRIQQVVRGDSAAYFCASSQSGVYEQYFGPGTRLTVT.

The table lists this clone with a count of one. The CDR3 loop is CASSFSGVTNEKLFF. The CDR3 DNA sequence: TGTGCCAGCAGTTTCTCGGGGGTAACTAATGAAAAACTGTTTTTT. V gene TRBV28 combines with J gene TRBJ1-4, with D possibly matching TRBD1 (5 bases). The CDR3 length is 15 residues. In germline, CDR1 is MDHEN, CDR2 SYDVKM. The V end was cut by 3 bases, the J end by 1 base, with 9 bases between.

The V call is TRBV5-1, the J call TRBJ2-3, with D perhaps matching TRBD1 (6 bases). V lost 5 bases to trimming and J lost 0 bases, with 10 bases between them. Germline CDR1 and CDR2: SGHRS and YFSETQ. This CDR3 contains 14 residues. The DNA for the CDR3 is TGCGCCAGCAGGAACGGGACAAGCACAGATACGCAGTATTTT. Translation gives CASRNGTSTDTQYF.

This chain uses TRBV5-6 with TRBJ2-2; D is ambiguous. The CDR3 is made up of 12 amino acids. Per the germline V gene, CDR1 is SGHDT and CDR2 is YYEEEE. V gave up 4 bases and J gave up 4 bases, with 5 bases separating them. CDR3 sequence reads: CASSPLTGELFF. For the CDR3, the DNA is TGTGCCAGCAGCCCACTCACCGGGGAGCTGTTTTTT.

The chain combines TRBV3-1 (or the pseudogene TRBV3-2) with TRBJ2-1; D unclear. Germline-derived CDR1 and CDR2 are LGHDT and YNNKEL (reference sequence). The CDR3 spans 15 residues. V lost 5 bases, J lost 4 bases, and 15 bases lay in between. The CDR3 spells CASSVHLKTYNEQFF. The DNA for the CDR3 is TGTGCCAGCAGCGTTCACTTGAAGACTTACAATGAGCAGTTCTTC.

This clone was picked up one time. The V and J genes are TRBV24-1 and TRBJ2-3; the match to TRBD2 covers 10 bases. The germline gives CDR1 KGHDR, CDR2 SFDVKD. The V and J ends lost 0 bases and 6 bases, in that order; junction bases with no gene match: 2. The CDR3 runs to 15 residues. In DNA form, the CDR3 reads TGTGCCACCAGTGATTTGGGACTAGCGGCGGATACGCAGTATTTT. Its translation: CATSDLGLAADTQYF.

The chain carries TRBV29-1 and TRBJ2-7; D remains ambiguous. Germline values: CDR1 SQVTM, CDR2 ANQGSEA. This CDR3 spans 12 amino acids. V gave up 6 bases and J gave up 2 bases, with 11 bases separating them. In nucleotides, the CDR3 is TGCAGCGTCTTTAGAAACCCCTACGAGCAGTACTTC. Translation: CSVFRNPYEQYF.

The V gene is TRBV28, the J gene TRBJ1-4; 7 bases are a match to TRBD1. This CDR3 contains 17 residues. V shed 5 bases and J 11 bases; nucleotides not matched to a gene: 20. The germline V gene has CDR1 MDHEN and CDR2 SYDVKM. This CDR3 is CASSQRTGTRQGRKLFF. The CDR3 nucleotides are TGTGCCAGCAGTCAACGGACAGGAACTCGTCAGGGGAGGAAACTGTTTTTT.